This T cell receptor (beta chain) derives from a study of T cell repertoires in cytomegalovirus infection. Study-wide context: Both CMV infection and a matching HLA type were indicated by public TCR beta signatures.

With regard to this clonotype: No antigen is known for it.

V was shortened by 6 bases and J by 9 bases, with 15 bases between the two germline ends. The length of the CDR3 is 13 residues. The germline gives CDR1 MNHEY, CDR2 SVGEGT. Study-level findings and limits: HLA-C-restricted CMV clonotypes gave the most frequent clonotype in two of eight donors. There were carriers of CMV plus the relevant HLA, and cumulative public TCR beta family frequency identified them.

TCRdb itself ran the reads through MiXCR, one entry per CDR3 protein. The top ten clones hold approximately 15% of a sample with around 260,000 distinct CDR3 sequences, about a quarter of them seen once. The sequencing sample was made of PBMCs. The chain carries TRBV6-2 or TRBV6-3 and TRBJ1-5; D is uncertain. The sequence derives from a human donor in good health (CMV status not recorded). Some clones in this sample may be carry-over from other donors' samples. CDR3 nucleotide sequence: TGTGCCAGCAGCCCGGACTCCACGGGGCCCCAGCATTTT. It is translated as CASSPDSTGPQHF.